One and the same sample provided the 10 T cell receptor beta chains below, sequenced in a study of cytomegalovirus exposure and HLA in healthy donors. Some clones are missing from TCRdb's copy, which holds only in-frame ones; the method was immunoSEQ multiplex PCR. This sample has tens of thousands of clones, with roughly 96% found just once. Source material: PBMCs. These receptors were collected from a man younger than 35 in good health and CMV-seronegative.

The chain is built from TRBV11-2 and TRBJ2-3; 9 bases are shared with TRBD1. The CDR3 covers 15 residues. Germline V lookup: CDR1 SGHAT, CDR2 FQNNGV. J gave up 1 base and V 3 bases, and 2 bases lay outside the gene matches. The CDR3 here is CASSFRQGGTDTQYF. CDR3 DNA: TGTGCCAGCAGCTTCCGACAGGGGGGCACAGATACGCAGTATTTT.

The chain joins TRBV18 to TRBJ1-1; TRBD1 matches 8 bases. The ends lost 9 bases at V and 5 bases at J; junction bases unmatched: 11. The germline V gene encodes CDR1 KGHSH and CDR2 LQKENI. CDR3 length equals 14 residues. The CDR3 region has the DNA TGTGCCAGTGGGACAGGTTTAAGAGAAACTGAAGCTTTCTTT. It encodes CASGTGLRETEAFF.

The chain recombines TRBV9 with TRBJ1-2; D possibly corresponds to TRBD1 (6 bases). Trimming removed 4 bases from V and 4 bases from J, with 11 bases in between. CDR1 and CDR2 from the germline V gene are SGDLS and YYNGEE. The CDR3 contains 13 residues. The DNA of the CDR3 is TGTGCCAGCAGCTCCCGGGACACCTATGGCTACACCTTC. Residues: CASSSRDTYGYTF.

The J gene is TRBJ1-1, the V gene TRBV10-2; maybe TRBD1 (6 bases). V lost 8 bases, J lost 4 bases, and 14 bases lay in between. The CDR3 loop spans 13 amino acids. The germline gives CDR1 WSHSY, CDR2 SAAADI. The CDR3 is CASGTRPGTEAFF. The CDR3 coding sequence is TGCGCCAGCGGGACACGGCCGGGCACTGAAGCTTTCTTT.

Written as DNA, the CDR3 is TGTGCCAGCAGCAACCCCGGTAGGGGCAGAACAGATACGCAGTATTTT. Amino acids: CASSNPGRGRTDTQYF. This chain links TRBV21-1 with TRBJ2-3; no check of the table's D call, TRBD1, against the DNA was made. TRBV21-1 is classified as a pseudogene. This CDR3 has 16 residues.

This sequence joins TRBV6-6 and TRBJ2-3, with TRBD2 identical over 11 bases. The germline gives CDR1 MNHNY, CDR2 SVGAGI (reference sequence). The CDR3 sequence is 15 residues long. V lost 5 bases and J lost 7; bases outside the gene matches: 8. The CDR3 nucleotides are TGTGCCAGCAGTACCGAGACTAGCGGGATGAATACGCAGTATTTT. It yields the protein CASSTETSGMNTQYF.

A word on this clone: This CDR3 is also generated by other DNA sequences in the sample. This sequence joins TRBV29-1 and TRBJ2-5; 13 bases are shared with TRBD2. V lost 4 bases and J lost 4; bases outside the gene matches: 6. This CDR3 contains 15 residues. The germline V gene has CDR1 SQVTM and CDR2 ANQGSEA. The CDR3 loop reads CSVVLAGGPGETQYF. CDR3 in DNA: TGCAGCGTTGTACTAGCGGGAGGGCCGGGAGAGACCCAGTACTTC.

This clone came up once. J is TRBJ2-6 and V is TRBV5-1, with D unclear. The germline V gene has CDR1 SGHRS and CDR2 YFSETQ. Trimming removed 4 bases from V and 0 bases from J, with 8 bases in between. This CDR3 has 15 amino acids. CDR3 protein: CASSPGSSGANVLTF. The CDR3 DNA is TGCGCCAGCAGCCCTGGTAGCTCTGGGGCCAACGTCCTGACTTTC.

Details on this clone: One end of the junction is discordant with germline, which a read error may explain. This chain connects TRBV7-7 to TRBJ1-1; TRBD1 aligns across 9 bases. The CDR3 has 18 residues. Germline CDR1 SSHAT, CDR2 FNYEAQ (reference sequence). The CDR3 reads CASSSPGQGDHMNTEAFF. DNA for the CDR3: TGTGCTAGCAGCTCCCCGGGACAGGGAGACCACATGAACACTGAAGCTTTCTTT.

V gene TRBV5-1 combines with J gene TRBJ2-6; 7 nucleotides line up with TRBD2. The CDR3 is made up of 18 amino acids. Germline V gives CDR1 SGHRS, CDR2 YFSETQ. V shed 2 bases and J 2 bases; nucleotides not matched to a gene: 10. CDR3 sequence: CASSLVGGGLAGANVLTF. In DNA, the CDR3 is TGCGCCAGCAGCTTAGTCGGCGGTGGACTAGCTGGGGCCAACGTCCTGACTTTC.